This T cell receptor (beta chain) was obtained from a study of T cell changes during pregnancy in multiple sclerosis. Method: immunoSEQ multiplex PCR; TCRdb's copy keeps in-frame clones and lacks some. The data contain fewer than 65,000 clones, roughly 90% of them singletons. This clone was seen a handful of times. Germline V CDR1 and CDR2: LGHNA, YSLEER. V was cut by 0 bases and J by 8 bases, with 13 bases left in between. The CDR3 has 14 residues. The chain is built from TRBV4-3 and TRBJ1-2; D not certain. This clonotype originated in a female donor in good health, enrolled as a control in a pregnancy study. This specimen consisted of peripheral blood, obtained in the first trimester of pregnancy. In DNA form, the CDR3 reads TGCGCCAGCAGCCAAGAGCGATTCGCGGGCGGCTACACCTTC. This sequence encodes CASSQERFAGGYTF.